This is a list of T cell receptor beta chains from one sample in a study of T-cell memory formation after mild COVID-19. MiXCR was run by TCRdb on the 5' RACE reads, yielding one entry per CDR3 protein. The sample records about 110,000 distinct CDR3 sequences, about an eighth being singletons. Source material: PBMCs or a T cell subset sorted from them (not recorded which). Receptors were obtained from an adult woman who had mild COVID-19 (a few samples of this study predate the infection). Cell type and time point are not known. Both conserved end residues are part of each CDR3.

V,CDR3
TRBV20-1,CSARDAGSGSYEQYF
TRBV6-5,CASSLGQGNGEQYF
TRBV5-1,CASSLAQRGGEQFF
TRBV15,CATSRAGAADTQYF
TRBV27,CASSRRMGTEAFF
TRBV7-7,CASSLGDRGRMNTEAFF
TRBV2,CAYSQRANTGELFF
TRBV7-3,CASSPDSGNTDTQYF
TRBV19,CASSIRVNTEAFF
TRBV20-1,CSARDRETANWETQYF
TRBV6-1,CASSEEETYEQYF
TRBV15,CATSTGRRRAFF
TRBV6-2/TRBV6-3,CASSYSRGVDIQYF
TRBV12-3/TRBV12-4,CASSFSSPGATDTQYF
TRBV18,CASSHISGTVYEQYF
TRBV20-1,CSFGGDANTEAFF
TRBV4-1,CASSQEEGAENTEAFF
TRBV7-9,CASSDRRSYEQYF
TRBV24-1,CATSGSGYYGYTF
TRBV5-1,CASSLGTGVAEQYF
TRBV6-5,CASSYSSTAWGYTF
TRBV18,CASSPRKMSSGKEETQYF
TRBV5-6,CASSNPRDRVPYEQYF
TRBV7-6,CASSLVSGGTDTQYF
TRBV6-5,CASSYSVLAGYNEQFF
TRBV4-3,CASSHSGEEGTDTQYF
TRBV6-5,CASSFVGAASNEQFF
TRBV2,CASSDAGLSYEQYF
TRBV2,CASRDRESFF
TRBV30,CAWSAGHPSTDTQYF
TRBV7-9,CASSLQDSPLHF
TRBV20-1,CSVGLAGRETQYF